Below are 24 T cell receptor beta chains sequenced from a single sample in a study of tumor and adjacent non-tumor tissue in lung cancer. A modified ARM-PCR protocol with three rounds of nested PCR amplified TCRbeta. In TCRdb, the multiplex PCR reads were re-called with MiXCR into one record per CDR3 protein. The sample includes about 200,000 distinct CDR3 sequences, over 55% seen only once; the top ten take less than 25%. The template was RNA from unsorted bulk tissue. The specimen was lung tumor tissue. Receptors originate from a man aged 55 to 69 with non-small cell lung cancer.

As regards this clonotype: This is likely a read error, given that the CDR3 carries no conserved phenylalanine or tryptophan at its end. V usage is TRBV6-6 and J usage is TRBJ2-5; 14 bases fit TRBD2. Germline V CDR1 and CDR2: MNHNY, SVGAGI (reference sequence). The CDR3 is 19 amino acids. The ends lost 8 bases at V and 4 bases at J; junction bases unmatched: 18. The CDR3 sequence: CASGSPHRGTSGSAETQYS. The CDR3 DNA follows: TGTGCCAGCGGTTCCCCCCACCGGGGGACTAGCGGGAGTGCAGAGACCCAGTACTCC.

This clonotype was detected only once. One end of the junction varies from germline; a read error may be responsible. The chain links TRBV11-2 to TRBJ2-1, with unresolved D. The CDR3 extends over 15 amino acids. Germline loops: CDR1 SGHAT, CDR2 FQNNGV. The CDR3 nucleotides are TGTGCCAGCAGCTTAGATCTAGGGTCGGTATATGATCAGTTCTTC. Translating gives CASSLDLGSVYDQFF.

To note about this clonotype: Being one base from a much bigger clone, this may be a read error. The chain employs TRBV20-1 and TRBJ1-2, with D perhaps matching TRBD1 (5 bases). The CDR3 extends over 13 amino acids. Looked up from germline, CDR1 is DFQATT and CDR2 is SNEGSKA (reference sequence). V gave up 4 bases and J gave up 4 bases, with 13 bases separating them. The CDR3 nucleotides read TGCAGTGCTAAGACAGTGTGGGGCTATGGCTACACCTTC. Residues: CSAKTVWGYGYTF.

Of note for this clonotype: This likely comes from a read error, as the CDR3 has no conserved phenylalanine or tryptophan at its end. The DNA for the CDR3 is TGTGCCAGCAGTCCCCTCAACAGGGTATCTTACGGTGCCAACGTCCTGACTCTC. Encoded protein: CASSPLNRVSYGANVLTL. This sequence joins TRBV6-2 or TRBV6-3 and TRBJ2-6; perhaps TRBD1 as D (6 bases). In germline, CDR1 is MNHEY, CDR2 SVGEGT. The CDR3 consists of 18 residues. Trimming left V 5 bases short and J 7 bases short, with 24 bases between.

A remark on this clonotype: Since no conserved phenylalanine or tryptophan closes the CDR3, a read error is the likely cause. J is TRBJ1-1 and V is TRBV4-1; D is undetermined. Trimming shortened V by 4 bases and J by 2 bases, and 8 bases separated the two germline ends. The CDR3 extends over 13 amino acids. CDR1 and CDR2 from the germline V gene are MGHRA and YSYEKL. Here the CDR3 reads CASSPTLNTEAFC. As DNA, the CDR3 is TGCGCCAGCAGCCCCACACTCAACACTGAAGCTTTCTGT.

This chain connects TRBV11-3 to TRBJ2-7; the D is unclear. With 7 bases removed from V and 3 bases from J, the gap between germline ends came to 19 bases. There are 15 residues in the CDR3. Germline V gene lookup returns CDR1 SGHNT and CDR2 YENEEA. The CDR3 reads CASNSSAGIDYEQYF. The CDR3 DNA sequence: TGTGCCAGCAACTCTTCAGCTGGCATCGACTACGAGCAGTACTTC.

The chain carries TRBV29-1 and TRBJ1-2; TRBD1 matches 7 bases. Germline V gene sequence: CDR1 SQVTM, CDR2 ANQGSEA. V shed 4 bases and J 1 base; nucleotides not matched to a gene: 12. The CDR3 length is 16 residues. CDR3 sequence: CSVGGLPGQNNYGYTF. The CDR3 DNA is TGCAGCGTTGGAGGCTTACCGGGACAGAATAACTATGGCTACACCTTC.

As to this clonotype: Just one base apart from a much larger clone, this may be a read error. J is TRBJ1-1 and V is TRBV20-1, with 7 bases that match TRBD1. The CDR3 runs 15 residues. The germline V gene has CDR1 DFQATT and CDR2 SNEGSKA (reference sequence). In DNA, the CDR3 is TGCAGTGCTAGGGGTGGGACAGCCTTGAAAACTGAAGCTTTCTTT. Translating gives CSARGGTALKTEAFF.

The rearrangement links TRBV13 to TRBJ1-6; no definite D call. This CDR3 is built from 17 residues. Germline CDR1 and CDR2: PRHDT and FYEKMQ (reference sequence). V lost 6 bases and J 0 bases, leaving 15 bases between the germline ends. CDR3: CASSQNDGGSYNSPLHF. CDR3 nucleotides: TGTGCCAGCAGTCAAAACGACGGAGGCTCCTATAATTCACCCCTCCACTTT.

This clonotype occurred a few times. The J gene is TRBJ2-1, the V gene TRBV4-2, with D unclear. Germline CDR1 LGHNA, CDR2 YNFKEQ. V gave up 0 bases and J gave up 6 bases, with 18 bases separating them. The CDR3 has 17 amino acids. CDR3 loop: CASSQDLVGRGGNEQFF. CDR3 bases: TGTGCCAGCAGCCAAGATCTTGTGGGCAGAGGTGGCAATGAGCAGTTCTTC.

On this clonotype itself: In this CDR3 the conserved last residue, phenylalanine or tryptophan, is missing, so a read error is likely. The CDR3 region is CAGSLGGDNNTPLHL. CDR3 nucleotide sequence: TGTGCCGGCAGCTTAGGAGGGGACAATAATACACCCCTCCACTTA. The V gene is TRBV11-2, the J gene TRBJ1-6, with D perhaps matching TRBD1 (6 bases). Per the germline V gene, CDR1 is SGHAT and CDR2 is FQNNGV. The CDR3 runs 15 residues.

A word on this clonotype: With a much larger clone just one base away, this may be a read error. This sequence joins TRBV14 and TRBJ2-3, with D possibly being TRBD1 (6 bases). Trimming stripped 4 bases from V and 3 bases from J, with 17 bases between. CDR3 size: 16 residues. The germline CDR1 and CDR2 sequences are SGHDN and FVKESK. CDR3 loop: CASSLYRESRTDTQYF. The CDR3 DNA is TGTGCCAGCAGCCTGTACAGGGAGTCTAGAACAGATACGCAGTATTTT.

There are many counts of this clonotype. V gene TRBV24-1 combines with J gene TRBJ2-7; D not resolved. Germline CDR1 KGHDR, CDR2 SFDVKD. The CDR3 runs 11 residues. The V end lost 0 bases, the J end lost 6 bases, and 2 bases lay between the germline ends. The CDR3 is CATSDLLEQYF. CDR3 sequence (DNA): TGTGCCACCAGTGATTTGCTCGAGCAGTACTTC.

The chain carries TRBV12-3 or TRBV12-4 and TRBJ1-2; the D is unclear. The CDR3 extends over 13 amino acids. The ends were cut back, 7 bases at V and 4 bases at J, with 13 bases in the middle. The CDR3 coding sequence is TGTGCCAGCACCCGGACCCGGGCCTATGGCTACACCTTC. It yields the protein CASTRTRAYGYTF.

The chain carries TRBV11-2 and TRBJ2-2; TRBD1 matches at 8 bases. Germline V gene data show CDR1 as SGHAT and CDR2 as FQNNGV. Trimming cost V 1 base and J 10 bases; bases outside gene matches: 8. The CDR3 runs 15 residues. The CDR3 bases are TGTGCCAGCAGCTTAGTCTACAGGGGGAACGTGGAGCTGTTTTTT. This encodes CASSLVYRGNVELFF.

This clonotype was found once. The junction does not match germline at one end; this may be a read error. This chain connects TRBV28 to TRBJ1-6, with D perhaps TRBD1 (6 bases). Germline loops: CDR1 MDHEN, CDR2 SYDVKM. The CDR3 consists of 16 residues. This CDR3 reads CASIKKGGSYNSPLHF. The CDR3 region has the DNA TGTGCCAGCATAAAAAAAGGGGGATCCTACAATTCACCCCTCCACTTT.

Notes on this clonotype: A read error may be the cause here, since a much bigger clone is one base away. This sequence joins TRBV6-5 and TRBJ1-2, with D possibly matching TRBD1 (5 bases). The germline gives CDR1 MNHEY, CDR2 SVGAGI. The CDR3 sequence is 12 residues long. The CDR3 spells CVSSYGTGGYTF. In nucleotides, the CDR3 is TGTGTCAGCAGTTATGGGACGGGAGGCTACACCTTC.

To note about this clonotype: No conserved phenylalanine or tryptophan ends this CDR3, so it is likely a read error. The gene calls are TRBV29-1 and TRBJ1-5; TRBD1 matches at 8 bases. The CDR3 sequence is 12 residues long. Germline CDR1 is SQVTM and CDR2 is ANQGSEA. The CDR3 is CCATGGVQPQHL. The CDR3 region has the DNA TGCTGCGCCACAGGGGGGGTTCAGCCCCAGCATCTT.

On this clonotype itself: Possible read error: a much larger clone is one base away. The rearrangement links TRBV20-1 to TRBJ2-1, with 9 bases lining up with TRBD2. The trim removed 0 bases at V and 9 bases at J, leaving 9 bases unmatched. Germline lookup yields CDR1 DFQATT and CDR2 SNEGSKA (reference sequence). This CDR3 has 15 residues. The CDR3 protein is CSAREPLAGRVEQFF. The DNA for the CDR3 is TGCAGTGCTAGAGAACCCCTAGCGGGGAGGGTTGAGCAGTTCTTC.

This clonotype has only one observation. CDR3: CASSLDHLDRVFF. In DNA form, the CDR3 reads TGTGCCAGCAGCTTAGACCACCTGGACAGGGTGTTCTTC. The gene calls are TRBV11-2 and TRBJ2-1; 8 bases line up with TRBD1. The CDR3 runs 13 residues. Germline V CDR1 and CDR2: SGHAT, FQNNGV. V shed 0 bases and J 15 bases; nucleotides not matched to a gene: 7.

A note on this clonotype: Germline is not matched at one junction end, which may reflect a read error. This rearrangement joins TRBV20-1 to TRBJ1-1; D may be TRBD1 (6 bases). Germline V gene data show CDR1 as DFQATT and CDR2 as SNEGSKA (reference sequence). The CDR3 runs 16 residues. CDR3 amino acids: CNATSAGTRGRTEAFF. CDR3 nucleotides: TGCAATGCTACCTCTGCCGGGACACGGGGGAGGACTGAAGCTTTCTTT.

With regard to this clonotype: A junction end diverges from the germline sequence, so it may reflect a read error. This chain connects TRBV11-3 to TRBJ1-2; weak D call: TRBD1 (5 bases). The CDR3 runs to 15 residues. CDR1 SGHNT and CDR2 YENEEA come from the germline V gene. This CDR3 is CASSSPGLGSYDYTF. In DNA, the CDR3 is TGTGCCAGCAGTTCACCGGGACTGGGAAGCTATGACTACACCTTC.

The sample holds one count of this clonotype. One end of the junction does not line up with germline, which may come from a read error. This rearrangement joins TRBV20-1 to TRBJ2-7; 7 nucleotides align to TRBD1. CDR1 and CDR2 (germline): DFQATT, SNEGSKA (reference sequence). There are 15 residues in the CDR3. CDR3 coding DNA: TGCAGTGCCGCCACAGGGGCAGTCGGAACCTACGAGCACTACTTC. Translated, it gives CSAATGAVGTYEHYF.

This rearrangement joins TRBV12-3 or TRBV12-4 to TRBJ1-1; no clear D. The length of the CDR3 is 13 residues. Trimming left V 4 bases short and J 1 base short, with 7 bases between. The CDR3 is CASSWNQNTEAFF. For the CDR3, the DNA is TGTGCCAGCAGTTGGAACCAGAACACTGAAGCTTTCTTT.